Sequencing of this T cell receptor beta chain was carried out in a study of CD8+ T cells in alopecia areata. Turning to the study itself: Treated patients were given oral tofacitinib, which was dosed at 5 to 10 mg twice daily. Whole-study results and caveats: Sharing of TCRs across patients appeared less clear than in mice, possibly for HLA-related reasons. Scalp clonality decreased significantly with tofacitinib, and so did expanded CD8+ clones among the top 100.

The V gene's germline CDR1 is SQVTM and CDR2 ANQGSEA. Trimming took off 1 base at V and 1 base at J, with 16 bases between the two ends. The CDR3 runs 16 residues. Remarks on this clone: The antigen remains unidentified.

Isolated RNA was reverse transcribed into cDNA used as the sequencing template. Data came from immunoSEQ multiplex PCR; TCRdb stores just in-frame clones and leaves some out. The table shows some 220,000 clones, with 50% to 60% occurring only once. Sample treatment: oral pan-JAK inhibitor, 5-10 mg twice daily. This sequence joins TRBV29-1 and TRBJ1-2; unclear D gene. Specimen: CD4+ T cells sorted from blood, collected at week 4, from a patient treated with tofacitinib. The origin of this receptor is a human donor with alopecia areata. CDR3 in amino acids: CSVEGLLTLINYGYTF. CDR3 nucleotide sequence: TGCAGCGTTGAAGGACTGCTCACTCTAATTAACTATGGCTACACCTTC. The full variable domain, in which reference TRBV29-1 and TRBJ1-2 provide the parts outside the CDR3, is SAVISQKPSRDICQRGTSLTIQCQVDSQVTMMFWYRQQPGQSLTLIATANQGSEATYESGFVIDKFPISRPNLTFSTLTVSNMSPEDSSIYLCSVEGLLTLINYGYTFGSGTRLTVV.